The present T cell receptor (beta chain) was sequenced within a study of Ad26.COV2.S vaccination and SARS-CoV-2 variants. With regard to this clone: The antigen is undetermined.

Using immunoSEQ multiplex PCR, the repertoire was profiled, and TCRdb retains in-frame clones only, with some absent. Here the sample spans hundreds of thousands of clones, approximately 90% being singletons. Treatment indicated: some 20 received Ad26.COV2.S at low or high dose, single or two shots; 5 received placebo; per-sample allocation not given. Material that was analyzed had been drawn on day 63 after the first vaccine or placebo injection. Expression of Wuhan-strain SARS-CoV-2 spike came from the Ad26 vector that formed the vaccine. Study results and limitations: People who got the vaccine had more spike-specific TCR breadth than people who got placebo.

The sequenced sample was peripheral blood, obtained in a trial of Ad26.COV2.S vaccine versus placebo. The receptor was isolated from a person aged 18-65 years who received the Ad26.COV2.S COVID-19 vaccine or a placebo.

The CDR3 protein is CASSPWTGGNTEAFF. The CDR3 nucleotides are TGTGCCAGCAGCCCATGGACAGGGGGGAACACTGAAGCTTTCTTT. The chain links TRBV4-2 to TRBJ1-1, with 10 bases lining up with TRBD1. There are 15 residues in the CDR3. V dropped 4 bases and J dropped 1; count of bases not matched to a gene: 3. The germline CDR1 and CDR2 sequences are LGHNA and YNFKEQ.